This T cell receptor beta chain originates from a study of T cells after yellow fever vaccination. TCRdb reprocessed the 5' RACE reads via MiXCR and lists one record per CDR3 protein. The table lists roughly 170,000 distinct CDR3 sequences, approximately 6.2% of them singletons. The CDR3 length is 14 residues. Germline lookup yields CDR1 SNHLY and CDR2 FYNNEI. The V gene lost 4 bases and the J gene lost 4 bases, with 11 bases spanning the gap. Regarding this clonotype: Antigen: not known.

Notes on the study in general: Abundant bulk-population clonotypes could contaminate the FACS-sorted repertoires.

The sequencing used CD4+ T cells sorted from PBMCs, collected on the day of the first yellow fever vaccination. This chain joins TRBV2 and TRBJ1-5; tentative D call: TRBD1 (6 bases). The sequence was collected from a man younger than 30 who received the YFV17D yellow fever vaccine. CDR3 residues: CASSVQGQNQPQHF. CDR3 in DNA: TGTGCCAGCAGTGTTCAGGGACAAAATCAGCCCCAGCATTTT.